A selection of T cell receptor beta chains follows, all from one sample in a study of cytotoxic CD8 clonotypes in ibrutinib-treated CLL. Only in-frame clones appear in the TCRdb table, and some are missing; sequencing was by immunoSEQ multiplex PCR. The sample consists of around 300,000 clones, about 80% of them appearing once. This specimen consisted of PBMCs, obtained before ibrutinib treatment. The receptors were gathered from a human donor with chronic lymphocytic leukemia. Both conserved end residues are part of each CDR3. The D gene is left open where the match is weak. Clone size is not always given. Where it is, it says once, few, many or a class for expanded clones.

D	V	J	size	CDR3	DNA
.	TRBV29-1	TRBJ2-3	once	CSVEDWRDTQYF	TGCAGCGTTGAAGATTGGAGAGATACGCAGTATTTT
.	TRBV5-1	TRBJ2-3	.	CASSLAGAGSRDTQYF	TGCGCCAGCAGCTTGGCCGGTGCAGGGAGCAGGGATACGCAGTATTTT
.	TRBV10-3	TRBJ1-5	.	CAISGVGDQPQHF	TGTGCCATCAGTGGGGTGGGGGATCAGCCCCAGCATTTT
.	TRBV6-5	TRBJ2-4	.	CASSYSTQVVNIQYF	TGTGCCAGCAGTTACTCGACACAGGTGGTAAACATTCAGTACTTC
TRBD1	TRBV27	TRBJ1-2	few	CASRRTGAGYGYTF	TGTGCCAGCAGGCGGACAGGGGCGGGCTATGGCTACACCTTC
TRBD2	TRBV9	TRBJ2-1	.	CASSVSGLAGNEQFF	TGTGCCAGCAGCGTATCGGGACTAGCGGGCAATGAGCAGTTCTTC
.	TRBV11-1	TRBJ2-4	.	CASSLGLAADNIQYF	TGTGCCAGCAGCTTAGGGTTAGCCGCAGATAACATTCAGTACTTC
TRBD2	TRBV4-3	TRBJ2-3	.	CASSQVLAGDTDTQYF	TGCGCCAGCAGCCAAGTCCTAGCGGGGGACACAGATACGCAGTATTTT
TRBD1	TRBV18	TRBJ1-2	few	CASSPTGDYGYTF	TGTGCCAGCTCACCGACAGGGGACTATGGCTACACCTTC
.	TRBV11-2	TRBJ2-7	.	CASSLTNEQYF	TGTGCCAGCAGCTTAACCAATGAGCAGTACTTC
.	TRBV18	TRBJ2-7	.	CASTDRTESNSYEQYF	TGTGCCAGCACCGACAGGACAGAGAGCAACTCCTACGAGCAGTACTTC
TRBD1	TRBV27	TRBJ2-7	.	CASSPPGRGREQYF	TGTGCCAGTTCCCCCCCTGGCAGGGGGCGCGAGCAGTACTTC
TRBD1	TRBV15	TRBJ2-7	once	CATSRPGTGGHEQYF	TGTGCCACCAGCAGACCCGGGACAGGGGGCCACGAGCAGTACTTC
.	TRBV9	TRBJ2-7	.	CASSPTGQTYEQYF	TGTGCCAGCAGCCCAACGGGACAAACCTACGAGCAGTACTTC
TRBD1	TRBV30	TRBJ2-1	.	CAWDSKTGQENNEQFF	TGTGCCTGGGACTCCAAAACGGGACAGGAGAACAATGAGCAGTTCTTC
TRBD2	TRBV5-1	TRBJ2-7	.	CASSLVGTSGIDEQYF	TGCGCCAGCAGCTTGGTAGGGACTAGCGGGATCGACGAGCAGTACTTC
.	TRBV21-1	TRBJ2-2	.	CASSNLTGELFF	TGTGCCAGCAGCAATCTGACCGGGGAGCTGTTTTTT
TRBD1	TRBV9	TRBJ1-5	.	CASSGQGGPQPQHF	TGTGCCAGCAGTGGACAGGGAGGCCCTCAGCCCCAGCATTTT
.	TRBV10-3	TRBJ2-3	.	CAISGGPDTDTQYF	TGTGCCATCAGTGGGGGCCCAGACACAGATACGCAGTATTTT
TRBD1	TRBV25-1	TRBJ2-7	.	CASRTGTALEQYF	TGTGCCAGCAGAACCGGGACAGCACTCGAGCAGTACTTC
.	TRBV30	TRBJ2-4	.	CAWSSYRRASGAKNIQYF	TGTGCCTGGAGTAGTTACAGGCGGGCGAGTGGGGCCAAAAACATTCAGTACTTC
.	TRBV2	TRBJ1-1	.	CASSPGTREAFF	TGTGCCAGCAGCCCCGGGACTCGTGAAGCTTTCTTT
.	TRBV7-3	TRBJ2-1	.	CASSPGITGDEQFF	TGTGCCAGCAGCCCAGGGATAACGGGTGATGAGCAGTTCTTC
TRBD1	TRBV6-5	TRBJ1-1	.	CASSFRGLGEAFF	TGTGCCAGCAGTTTCAGGGGGCTGGGTGAAGCTTTCTTT
.	TRBV6-5	TRBJ2-5	.	CASSYSDRQATQYF	TGTGCCAGCAGTTACTCCGACAGGCAAGCGACCCAGTACTTC
TRBD1	TRBV27	TRBJ2-3	.	CASSRDRATDTQYF	TGTGCCAGCAGCCGGGACAGGGCCACAGATACGCAGTATTTT
.	TRBV7-2	TRBJ1-1	few	CASSLVSQMNTEAFF	TGTGCCAGCAGCTTAGTATCCCAGATGAACACTGAAGCTTTCTTT
TRBD1	TRBV7-2	TRBJ1-2	.	CASSHTTGQGYGYTF	TGTGCCAGCAGCCACACCACGGGACAGGGCTATGGCTACACCTTC